These T cell receptor beta chains were read from a single sample in a study of blood T cell repertoires in COVID-19. Repertoires were generated with immunoSEQ multiplex PCR, while TCRdb's copy carries only in-frame clones and drops some. The sample yields about 240,000 clones, roughly 90% seen once. The sequenced sample consisted of peripheral blood. The receptors were sampled from a man aged 55 to 70 with acute or convalescent COVID-19. CDR3s include the opening cysteine and the closing phenylalanine or tryptophan. A D gene is named only where the DNA matches it firmly. Only part of the rows carry a size: once, few, many, or a class if the clone is expanded.

clone_size j_call d_call v_call cdr3_nt cdr3_aa
NA TRBJ1-2 NA TRBV3-1/TRBV3-2 TGTGCCAGCAGCGCCGGGACAACCATTGGGGGCTACACCTTC CASSAGTTIGGYTF
NA TRBJ2-1 TRBD2 TRBV15 TGTGCCACCAGCAGAGATCCTAGCGGGTACGAGCAGTTCTTC CATSRDPSGYEQFF
NA TRBJ2-5 NA TRBV4-1 TGCGCCAGCAGCCAAGATCGAGGGGGAGAGACCCAGTACTTC CASSQDRGGETQYF
NA TRBJ2-7 NA TRBV11-3 TGTGCCAGCAGCTTGACAGACGACTACGAGCAGTACTTC CASSLTDDYEQYF
NA TRBJ2-3 NA TRBV19 TGTGCCAGTAGTTTTTCGGATACGCAGTATTTT CASSFSDTQYF
NA TRBJ2-2 NA TRBV29-1 TGCAGCGTCCGCCCCCCGGGACAAAACACCGGGGAGCTGTTTTTT CSVRPPGQNTGELFF
NA TRBJ2-4 TRBD1 TRBV6-5 TGTGCCAGCAGCTCCCAGGGGGCGCGGAAAAACATTCAGTACTTC CASSSQGARKNIQYF
NA TRBJ1-4 NA TRBV30 TGTGCCTGGAGACTGGGCGAGGAAAAACTGTTTTTT CAWRLGEEKLFF
NA TRBJ1-1 TRBD1 TRBV11-2 TGTGCCAGCAGCTTCGGGACAGCGAACACTGAAGCTTTCTTT CASSFGTANTEAFF
NA TRBJ1-2 NA TRBV19 TGTGCCAGTAGTATTCCCCTTCGGAACTATGGCTACACCTTC CASSIPLRNYGYTF
NA TRBJ2-7 TRBD1 TRBV11-2 TGTGCCAGCAGCTCTCCCTTACAGGGGGTGGCTGGATCTCAGAACGAGCAGTACTTC CASSSPLQGVAGSQNEQYF
NA TRBJ2-5 NA TRBV29-1 TGCAGCGTTGGCCCTTATACGACAAAAGAGACCCAGTACTTC CSVGPYTTKETQYF
NA TRBJ1-2 NA TRBV28 TGTGCCAGCGTCGAACAAACAGCTAACTATGGCTACACCTTC CASVEQTANYGYTF
NA TRBJ2-2 TRBD2 TRBV7-3 TGTGCCAGCAGCTTAGGGCTAGCGGGAGGCACCGGGGAGCTGTTTTTT CASSLGLAGGTGELFF
NA TRBJ1-2 TRBD1 TRBV6-5 TGTGCCAGCAGTTACGCGGACAGGGCCATGGGTGGCTACACCTTC CASSYADRAMGGYTF
NA TRBJ1-1 TRBD1 TRBV19 TGTGCCAGTAGTTCCTATTTCGACAGGGAGAACACTGAAGCTTTCTTT CASSSYFDRENTEAFF
NA TRBJ1-2 NA TRBV15 TGTGCCACCAGCAGAGATTATGGGGTTTTTGACAGCACGGACTATGGCTACACCTTC CATSRDYGVFDSTDYGYTF
NA TRBJ1-3 NA TRBV9 TGTGCCAGCAGTCCTAGGGGTTTCCCTGGAAACACCATATATTTT CASSPRGFPGNTIYF
NA TRBJ1-5 NA TRBV15 TGTGCCACCAGCAGAGGGCGCGAGGCAGGGATTCAGCCCCAGCATTTT CATSRGREAGIQPQHF
NA TRBJ1-1 NA TRBV28 TGTGCCAGCAACATTGGAGGGAGGGGGGTCACTGAAGCTTTCTTT CASNIGGRGVTEAFF
NA TRBJ2-3 TRBD2 TRBV6-5 TGTGCCAGCAGTTACCAGACTAGCGACACAGATACGCAGTATTTT CASSYQTSDTDTQYF
NA TRBJ1-2 TRBD1 TRBV10-3 TGTGCCATCAGTGGACAGGGGACAGGGCAAATGATCTATGGCTACACCTTC CAISGQGTGQMIYGYTF
once TRBJ2-5 NA TRBV30 TGTGCCTGGGGTCCAATTACTAGTCATACCTACTTC CAWGPITSHTYF
NA TRBJ2-7 NA TRBV12-5 TGTGCTAGTGGTGGGAGCGGGTACTCCTACGAGCAGTACTTC CASGGSGYSYEQYF
NA TRBJ2-7 TRBD2 TRBV29-1 TGCAGCGTTGGGCTAGCGGGGGCGGGGGAGCAGTACTTC CSVGLAGAGEQYF
NA TRBJ1-2 NA TRBV7-2 TGTGCCAGCAGCGACATAACCAGGGGCTCATATGGCTACACCTTC CASSDITRGSYGYTF
NA TRBJ1-3 TRBD1 TRBV7-9 TGTGCCAGCAGCGGGGACAGGCCTAAGGCTGGAAACACCATATATTTT CASSGDRPKAGNTIYF
NA TRBJ1-1 TRBD1 TRBV10-3 TGTGCCATCAGGAGAGACAGGGACACGAACACTGAAGCTTTCTTT CAIRRDRDTNTEAFF
NA TRBJ1-5 TRBD1 TRBV7-9 TGTGCCAGCAGCCCTGGGACAGACTATAGCAATCAGCCCCAGCATTTT CASSPGTDYSNQPQHF
NA TRBJ2-7 TRBD2 TRBV5-1 TGCGCCAGCAGCATGAATAGCGGGAGCAGCTCCTACGAGCAGTACTTC CASSMNSGSSSYEQYF
NA TRBJ2-1 NA TRBV12-3/TRBV12-4 TGTGCCAGCACTCTAGTGGGGGCGGGTGAGCAGTTCTTC CASTLVGAGEQFF
NA TRBJ2-7 TRBD2 TRBV7-2 TGTGCCAGCAGCCCAACTAGCGGGGTCCCCCACGAGCAGTACTTC CASSPTSGVPHEQYF
NA TRBJ1-6 NA TRBV12-5 TGTGCTAGTGGTTTGGTGGGGACACGCAAGCTTTGGGGAAATTCACCCCTCCACTTT CASGLVGTRKLWGNSPLHF
few TRBJ2-5 TRBD1 TRBV7-8 TGTGCCAGCAGCTTCCTACAGGGGCAAGAGACCCAGTACTTC CASSFLQGQETQYF
NA TRBJ1-2 NA TRBV4-3 TGCGCCAGCAGCCAAGCGCTGGGGGACACCACGTCTACCTTC CASSQALGDTTSTF
NA TRBJ2-5 NA TRBV12-3/TRBV12-4 TGTGCCAGCAGTTCCTACAGGCAAGAGACCCAGTACTTC CASSSYRQETQYF